This T cell receptor beta chain was identified during a study of early T cells in non-severe SARS-CoV-2 infection. In this sample, this clonotype turned up many times. TCRdb reanalysed the 5' RACE reads using MiXCR and keeps one entry per CDR3 protein. The sample yields about 50,000 distinct CDR3 sequences, roughly 5.4% seen once. The sequence was collected from an adult who was a healthcare worker with PCR-confirmed SARS-CoV-2 infection or an uninfected control (not recorded which). The sample consisted of whole blood, taken at baseline.

CDR3 in DNA: TGTGCCAGCAGCTGGGACAGGGCCGAGGTCGAGCAGTACTTC. Translating it yields CASSWDRAEVEQYF. The chain combines TRBV7-8 with TRBJ2-7; 9 nucleotides align to TRBD1. The CDR3 is 14 residues long. The junction had 7 bases not matched to a gene; V was cut back by 4 bases and J by 6 bases. Germline V lookup: CDR1 SGHVS, CDR2 FQNEAQ.